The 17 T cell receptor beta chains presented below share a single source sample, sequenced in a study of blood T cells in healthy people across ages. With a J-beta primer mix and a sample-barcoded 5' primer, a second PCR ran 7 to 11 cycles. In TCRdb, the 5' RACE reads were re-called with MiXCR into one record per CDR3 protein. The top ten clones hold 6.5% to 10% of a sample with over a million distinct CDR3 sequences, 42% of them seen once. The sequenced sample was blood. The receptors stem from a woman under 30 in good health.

CDR3 nucleotide sequence: TGCAGTGCTAGAGGGGAGAGGGGCAGGGGATTGGGACCCCAAGAGACCCAGTTCTTC. Translated, it gives CSARGERGRGLGPQETQFF. The J gene is TRBJ2-1, the V gene TRBV20-1, with D possibly TRBD1 on 6 matching bases. From germline, CDR1 is DFQATT and CDR2 SNEGSKA (reference sequence). Trimming stripped 1 base from V and 13 bases from J, with 35 bases between. The CDR3 is 19 residues long.

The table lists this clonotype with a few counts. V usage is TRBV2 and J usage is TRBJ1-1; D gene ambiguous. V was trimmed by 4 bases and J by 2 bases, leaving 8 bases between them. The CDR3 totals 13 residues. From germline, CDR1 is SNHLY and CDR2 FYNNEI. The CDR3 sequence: CASSGPGNTEAFF. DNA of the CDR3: TGTGCCAGCAGTGGCCCAGGTAACACTGAAGCTTTCTTT.

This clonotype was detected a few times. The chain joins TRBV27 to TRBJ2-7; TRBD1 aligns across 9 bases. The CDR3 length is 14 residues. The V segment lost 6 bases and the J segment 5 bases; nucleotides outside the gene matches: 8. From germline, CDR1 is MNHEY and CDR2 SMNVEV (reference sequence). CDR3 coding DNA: TGTGCCAGCAGGCTATTACAGGGGGCGGACGAGCAGTACTTC. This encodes CASRLLQGADEQYF.

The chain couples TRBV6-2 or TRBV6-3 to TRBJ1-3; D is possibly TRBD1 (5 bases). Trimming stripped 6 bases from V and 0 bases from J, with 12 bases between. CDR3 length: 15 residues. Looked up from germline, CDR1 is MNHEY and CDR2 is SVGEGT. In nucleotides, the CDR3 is TGTGCCAGCAGCTCCGGACATACCTCTGGAAACACCATATATTTT. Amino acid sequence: CASSSGHTSGNTIYF.

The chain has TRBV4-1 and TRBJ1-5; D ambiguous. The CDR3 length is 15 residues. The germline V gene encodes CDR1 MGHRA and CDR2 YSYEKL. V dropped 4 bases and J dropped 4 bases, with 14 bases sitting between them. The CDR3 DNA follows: TGCGCCAGCAGCCCTAGGACGGATGATAATCAGCCCCAGCATTTT. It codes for CASSPRTDDNQPQHF.

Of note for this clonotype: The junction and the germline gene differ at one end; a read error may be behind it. Here the CDR3 reads CASSAGGTDMQYF. Here the CDR3 DNA reads TGTGCCAGCAGTGCTGGAGGGACAGATATGCAGTATTTT. This chain joins TRBV12-3 or TRBV12-4 and TRBJ2-3, with a weak D call TRBD1 (7 bases). The CDR3 covers 13 residues.

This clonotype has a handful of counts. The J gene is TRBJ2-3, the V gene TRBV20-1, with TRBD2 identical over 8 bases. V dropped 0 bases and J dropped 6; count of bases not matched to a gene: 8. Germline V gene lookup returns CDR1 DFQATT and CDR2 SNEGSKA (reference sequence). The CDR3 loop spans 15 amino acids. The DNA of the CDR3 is TGCAGTGCTAGAGATCTAGGCGGGGGGAGGGATACGCAGTATTTT. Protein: CSARDLGGGRDTQYF.

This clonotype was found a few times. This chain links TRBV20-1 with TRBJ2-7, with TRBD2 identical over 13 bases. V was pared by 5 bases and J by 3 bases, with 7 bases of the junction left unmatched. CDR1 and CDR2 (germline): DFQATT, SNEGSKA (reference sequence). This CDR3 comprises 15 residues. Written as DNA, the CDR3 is TGCAGTGCTGGACCCGGGACTAGCGGGGTCTACGAGCAGTACTTC. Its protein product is CSAGPGTSGVYEQYF.

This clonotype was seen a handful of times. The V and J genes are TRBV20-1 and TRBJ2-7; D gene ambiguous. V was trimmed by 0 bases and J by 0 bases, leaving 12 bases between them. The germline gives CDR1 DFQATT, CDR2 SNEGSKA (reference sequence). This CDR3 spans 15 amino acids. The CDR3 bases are TGCAGTGCTAGAGATCGGGCGAAAACCTCCTACGAGCAGTACTTC. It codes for CSARDRAKTSYEQYF.

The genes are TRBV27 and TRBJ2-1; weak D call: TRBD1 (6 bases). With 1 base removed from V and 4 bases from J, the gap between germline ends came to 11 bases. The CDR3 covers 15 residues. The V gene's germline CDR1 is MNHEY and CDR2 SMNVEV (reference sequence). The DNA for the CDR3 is TGTGCCAGCAGTTTATATAGGGGGTCGTACAATGAGCAGTTCTTC. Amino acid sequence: CASSLYRGSYNEQFF.

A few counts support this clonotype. The CDR3 reads CASSQDVSAGGGQPQHF. CDR3 sequence (DNA): TGCGCCAGCAGCCAAGATGTCTCGGCAGGGGGAGGTCAGCCCCAGCATTTT. V is TRBV4-1 and J is TRBJ1-5, with 7 bases aligning to TRBD1. The J segment lost 6 bases and the V segment lost 0 bases, leaving 11 bases of the junction unmatched. This CDR3 comprises 17 residues. Germline assignment: CDR1 MGHRA and CDR2 YSYEKL.

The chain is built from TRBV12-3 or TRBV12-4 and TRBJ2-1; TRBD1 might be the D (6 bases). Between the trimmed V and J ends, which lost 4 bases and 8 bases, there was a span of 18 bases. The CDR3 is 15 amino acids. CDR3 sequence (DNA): TGTGCCAGCAGTTCGAATCGGGACAAAGTCTATGAGCAGTTCTTC. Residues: CASSSNRDKVYEQFF.

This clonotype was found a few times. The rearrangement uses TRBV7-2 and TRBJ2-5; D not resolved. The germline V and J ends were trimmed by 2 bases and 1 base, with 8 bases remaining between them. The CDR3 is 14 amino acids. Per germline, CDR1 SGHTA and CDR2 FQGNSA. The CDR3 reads CASSLSWGQETQYF. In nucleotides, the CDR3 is TGTGCCAGCAGCTTATCATGGGGCCAAGAGACCCAGTACTTC.

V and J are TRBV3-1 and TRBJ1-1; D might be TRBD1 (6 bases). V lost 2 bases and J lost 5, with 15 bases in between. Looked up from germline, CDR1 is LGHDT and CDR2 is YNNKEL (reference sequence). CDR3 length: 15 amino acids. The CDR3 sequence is CASSQPQGGETEAFF. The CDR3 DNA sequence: TGTGCCAGCAGCCAACCACAGGGTGGGGAAACTGAAGCTTTCTTT.

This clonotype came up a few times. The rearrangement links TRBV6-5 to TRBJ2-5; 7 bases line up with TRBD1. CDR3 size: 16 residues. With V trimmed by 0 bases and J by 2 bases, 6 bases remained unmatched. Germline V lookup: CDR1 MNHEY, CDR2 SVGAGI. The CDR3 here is CASSYSFDRAQETQYF. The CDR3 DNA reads TGTGCCAGCAGTTACTCTTTCGACAGGGCACAAGAGACCCAGTACTTC.

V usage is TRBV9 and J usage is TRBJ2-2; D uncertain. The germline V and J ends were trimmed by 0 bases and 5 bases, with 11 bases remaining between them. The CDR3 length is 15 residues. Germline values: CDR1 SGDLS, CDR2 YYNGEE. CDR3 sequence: CASSVAGQITGELFF. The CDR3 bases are TGTGCCAGCAGCGTAGCAGGCCAAATAACCGGGGAGCTGTTTTTT.

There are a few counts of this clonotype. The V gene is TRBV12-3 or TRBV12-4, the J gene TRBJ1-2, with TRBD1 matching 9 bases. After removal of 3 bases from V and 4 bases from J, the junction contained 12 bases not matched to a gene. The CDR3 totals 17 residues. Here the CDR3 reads CASSFGDRERPGYGYTF. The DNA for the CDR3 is TGTGCCAGCAGTTTCGGGGACAGGGAACGACCGGGCTATGGCTACACCTTC.